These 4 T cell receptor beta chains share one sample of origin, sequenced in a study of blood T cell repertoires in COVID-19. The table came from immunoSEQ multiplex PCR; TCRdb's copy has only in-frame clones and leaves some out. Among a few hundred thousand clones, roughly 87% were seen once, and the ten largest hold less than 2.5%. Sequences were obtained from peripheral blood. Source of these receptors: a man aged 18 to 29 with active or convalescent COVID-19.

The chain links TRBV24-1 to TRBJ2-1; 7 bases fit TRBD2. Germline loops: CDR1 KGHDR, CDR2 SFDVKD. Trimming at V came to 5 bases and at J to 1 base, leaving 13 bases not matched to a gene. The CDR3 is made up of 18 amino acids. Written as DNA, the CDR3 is TGTGCCACCAGTGCGGGTACTAGCGTTTATCTATCCTACAATGAGCAGTTCTTC. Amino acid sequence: CATSAGTSVYLSYNEQFF.

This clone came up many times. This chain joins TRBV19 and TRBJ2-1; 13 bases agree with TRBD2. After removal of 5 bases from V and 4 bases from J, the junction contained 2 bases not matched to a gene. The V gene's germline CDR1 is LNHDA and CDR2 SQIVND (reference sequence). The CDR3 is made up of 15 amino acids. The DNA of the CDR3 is TGTGCCAGTAGTCGGACTAGCGGGGGTTACAATGAGCAGTTCTTC. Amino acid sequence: CASSRTSGGYNEQFF.

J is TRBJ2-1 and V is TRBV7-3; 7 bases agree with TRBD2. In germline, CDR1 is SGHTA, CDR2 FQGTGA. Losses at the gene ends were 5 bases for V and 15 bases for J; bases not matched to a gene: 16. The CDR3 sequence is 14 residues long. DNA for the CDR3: TGTGCCAGCAGCACGCAGGGAGGGCCTACGTCGATGTTCTTC. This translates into CASSTQGGPTSMFF.

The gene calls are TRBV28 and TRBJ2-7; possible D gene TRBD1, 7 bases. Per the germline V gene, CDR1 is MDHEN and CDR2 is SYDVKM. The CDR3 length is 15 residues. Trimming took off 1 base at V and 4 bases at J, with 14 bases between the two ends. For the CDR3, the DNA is TGTGCCAGCAGTTTATTGGCAGGGGGAGGTTACGAGCAGTACTTC. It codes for CASSLLAGGGYEQYF.